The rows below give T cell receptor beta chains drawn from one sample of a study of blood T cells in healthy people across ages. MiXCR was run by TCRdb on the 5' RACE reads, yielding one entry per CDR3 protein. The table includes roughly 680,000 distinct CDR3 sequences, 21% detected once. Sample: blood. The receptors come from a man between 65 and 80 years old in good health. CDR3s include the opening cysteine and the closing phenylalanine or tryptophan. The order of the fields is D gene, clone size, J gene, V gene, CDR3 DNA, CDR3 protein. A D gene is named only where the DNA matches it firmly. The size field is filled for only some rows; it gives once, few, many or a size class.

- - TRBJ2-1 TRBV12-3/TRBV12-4 TGTGCCAGCAGTTTAGCGCAAAGCGACTCCTACAATGAGCAGTTCTTC CASSLAQSDSYNEQFF
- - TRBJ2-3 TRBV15 TGTGCCACCAGCAGAGCTTCGGGAGCAGATACGCAGTATTTT CATSRASGADTQYF
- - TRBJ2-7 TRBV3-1 TGTGCCAGCAGCCAAGACGGGGAAACCTACGAGCAGTACTTC CASSQDGETYEQYF
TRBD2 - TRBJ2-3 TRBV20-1 TGCAGTGCTAGAGAGGGGTTTAGCGGGAGGCGGGTGGTCGATACGCAGTATTTT CSAREGFSGRRVVDTQYF
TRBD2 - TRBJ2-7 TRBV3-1 TGTGCCAGCAGCCAAGGCGGGACTAGCGGGAGTCCCTACGAGCAGTACTTC CASSQGGTSGSPYEQYF
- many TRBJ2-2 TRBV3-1 TGTGCCAGCAGCCAAGAAAGGCAGGGGTACACCGGGGAGCTGTTTTTT CASSQERQGYTGELFF
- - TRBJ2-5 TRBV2 TGTGCCAGCACGGGGTACCAAGAGACCCAGTACTTC CASTGYQETQYF
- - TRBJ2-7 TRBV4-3 TGCGCCAGCAGGGATAGGCTAGCAGCCGGCGAGCAGTACTTC CASRDRLAAGEQYF
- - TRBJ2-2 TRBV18 TGTGCCAGCTCACCACGGGGGACGACCGGGGAGCTGCTTTTT CASSPRGTTGELLF
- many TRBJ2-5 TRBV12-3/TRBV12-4 TGTGCCAGCAGACGGAGTGCGGGCCTCCAAGAGACCCAGTACTTC CASRRSAGLQETQYF
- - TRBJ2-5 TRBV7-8 TGTGCCAGCAGCTTCGGGTCACACATAGGGGGAGAGACCCAGTACTTC CASSFGSHIGGETQYF
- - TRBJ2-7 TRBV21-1 TGTGCCAGCAGCCGTGGACAGGCTATCTACGAGCAGTACTTC CASSRGQAIYEQYF
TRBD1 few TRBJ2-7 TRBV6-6 TGTGCCAGCAGTCGCAACAGGGGGCTCTCCTACGAGCAGTACTTC CASSRNRGLSYEQYF
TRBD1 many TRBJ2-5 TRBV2 TGTGCCAGCAGTGCACAGGGGATGGAGACCCAGTACTTC CASSAQGMETQYF
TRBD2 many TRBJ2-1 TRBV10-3 TGTGCCACTAGCGGGAGGATGGACAATGAGCAGTTCTTC CATSGRMDNEQFF
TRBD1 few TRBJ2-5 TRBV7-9 TGTGCCAGCAGCAGGGGACAGGGGGCAGCGGAGACCCAGTACTTC CASSRGQGAAETQYF
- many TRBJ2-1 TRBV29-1 TGCAGCGTGACCGGAGAGCAGTTCTTC CSVTGEQFF
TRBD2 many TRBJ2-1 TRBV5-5 TGTGCCAGCAGTCTAGGGACTAGCGGGATTTGGAATGAGCAGTTCTTC CASSLGTSGIWNEQFF
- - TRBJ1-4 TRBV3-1 TGTGCCAGCAGCCAAGTTGATGGCGGTGAGAAAAAACTGTTTTTT CASSQVDGGEKKLFF
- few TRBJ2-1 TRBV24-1 TGTGCCACCAGTGATTCGTGGTTTGAGCAGTTCTTC CATSDSWFEQFF
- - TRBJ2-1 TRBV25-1 TGTGCCAGCAGGGCGGGCAGGGGTTCCTACAATGAGCAGTTCTTC CASRAGRGSYNEQFF
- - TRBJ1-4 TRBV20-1 TGCAGTGCTAGAGTCAGGGGCCGCTCTAATGAAAAACTGTTTTTT CSARVRGRSNEKLFF
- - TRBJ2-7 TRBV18 TGTGCCAGCTCTCCGAGTACCGAGCAGTACTTC CASSPSTEQYF
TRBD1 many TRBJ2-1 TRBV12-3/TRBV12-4 TGTGCCAGCAGTTACAGCCTCCAGGGGGCACCTAATGAGCAGTTCTTC CASSYSLQGAPNEQFF
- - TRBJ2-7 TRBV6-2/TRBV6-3 TGTGCCAGCAGTCTTTCCCTCAACTACGAGCAGTACTTC CASSLSLNYEQYF
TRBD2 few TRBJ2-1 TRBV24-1 TGTGCCACCAGTGATTTACTAGCGACCTCCTACAATGAGCAGTTCTTC CATSDLLATSYNEQFF
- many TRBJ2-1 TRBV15 TGTGCCACCAGCAGTCGGGACGGGAGCGTCAATGAGCAGTTCTTC CATSSRDGSVNEQFF